The rows below give T cell receptor beta chains drawn from one sample of a study of early T cells in non-severe SARS-CoV-2 infection. TCRdb itself ran the 5' RACE reads through MiXCR, one entry per CDR3 protein. This sample has some 38,000 distinct CDR3 sequences, with roughly 4.5% found just once. The sequencing sample was made of whole blood. Receptors originate from an adult who was a healthcare worker with PCR-confirmed SARS-CoV-2 infection or an uninfected control (not recorded which). Both conserved end residues are part of each CDR3. Rows give clone size only sometimes, using once, few, many, or a class for an expanded clone.

CASSQAGELNYGYTF TRBV4-1 many
CATSRGGDDTEAFF TRBV15 many
CAWTSVVGGREAFF TRBV30 many
CASSIGTGAMNTEAFF TRBV5-4 many
CASSPRTGQGNTEAFF TRBV4-1 NA
CASKDRKNTIYF TRBV2 many
CASSPITSSGANVLTF TRBV18 many
CASSQGPLLSTDTQYF TRBV12-3/TRBV12-4 many
CASSFSGAYEQYF TRBV27 many
CASSLRGGADEQYF TRBV5-4 many
CATSREISNSPLHF TRBV15 many
CAISDRGLRYSYEQYF TRBV21-1 few
CAISESGGQYGYTF TRBV10-3 many
CASSFTQGDTEAFF TRBV18 many
CASTPSRVSSYEQYF TRBV6-1 NA
CASTPSAGLGVPEQYF TRBV5-4 once
CASSRLPGQGRSEAFF TRBV12-3/TRBV12-4 many
CASGLDTQKAFF TRBV12-5 NA
CASSPGQGAKTQYF TRBV12-3/TRBV12-4 many
CASSRTGGQDTQYF TRBV3-1 few
CASSLRGTTSRNQPQHF TRBV27 many
CASSPPGREQPQHF TRBV28 many
CASSYSPMNTEAFF TRBV5-1 NA
CSARPSTTSGGLSSYNEQFF TRBV20-1 many
CSARDSNQPQHF TRBV20-1 many
CSVESAAGNTIYF TRBV29-1 many
CASSVEGNSPLHF TRBV9 many
CASNPGTGGTEAFF TRBV3-1 few
CAWSSGATYEQYF TRBV30 many
CASSLKRGGYNEQFF TRBV27 many
CASSYRANTEAFF TRBV6-1 NA
CASSTTGYGANVLTF TRBV7-8 many
CASSRDRDTNYGYTF TRBV4-1 many
CASSLQGRYGYTF TRBV12-3/TRBV12-4 many